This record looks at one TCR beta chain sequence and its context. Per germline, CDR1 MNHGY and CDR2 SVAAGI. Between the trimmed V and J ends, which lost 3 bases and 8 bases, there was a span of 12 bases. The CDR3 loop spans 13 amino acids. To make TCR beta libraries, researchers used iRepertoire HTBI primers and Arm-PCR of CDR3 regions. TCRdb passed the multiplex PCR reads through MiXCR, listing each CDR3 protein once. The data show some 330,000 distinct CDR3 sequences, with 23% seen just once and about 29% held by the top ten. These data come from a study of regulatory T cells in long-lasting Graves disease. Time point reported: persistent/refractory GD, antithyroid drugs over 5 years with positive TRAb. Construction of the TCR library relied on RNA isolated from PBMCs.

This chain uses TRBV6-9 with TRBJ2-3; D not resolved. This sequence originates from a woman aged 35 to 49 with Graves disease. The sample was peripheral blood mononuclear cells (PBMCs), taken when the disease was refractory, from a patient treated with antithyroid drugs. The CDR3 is CASSYGPLGTQYF. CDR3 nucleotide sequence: TGTGCCAGCAGTTACGGCCCCCTCGGTACGCAGTATTTT.